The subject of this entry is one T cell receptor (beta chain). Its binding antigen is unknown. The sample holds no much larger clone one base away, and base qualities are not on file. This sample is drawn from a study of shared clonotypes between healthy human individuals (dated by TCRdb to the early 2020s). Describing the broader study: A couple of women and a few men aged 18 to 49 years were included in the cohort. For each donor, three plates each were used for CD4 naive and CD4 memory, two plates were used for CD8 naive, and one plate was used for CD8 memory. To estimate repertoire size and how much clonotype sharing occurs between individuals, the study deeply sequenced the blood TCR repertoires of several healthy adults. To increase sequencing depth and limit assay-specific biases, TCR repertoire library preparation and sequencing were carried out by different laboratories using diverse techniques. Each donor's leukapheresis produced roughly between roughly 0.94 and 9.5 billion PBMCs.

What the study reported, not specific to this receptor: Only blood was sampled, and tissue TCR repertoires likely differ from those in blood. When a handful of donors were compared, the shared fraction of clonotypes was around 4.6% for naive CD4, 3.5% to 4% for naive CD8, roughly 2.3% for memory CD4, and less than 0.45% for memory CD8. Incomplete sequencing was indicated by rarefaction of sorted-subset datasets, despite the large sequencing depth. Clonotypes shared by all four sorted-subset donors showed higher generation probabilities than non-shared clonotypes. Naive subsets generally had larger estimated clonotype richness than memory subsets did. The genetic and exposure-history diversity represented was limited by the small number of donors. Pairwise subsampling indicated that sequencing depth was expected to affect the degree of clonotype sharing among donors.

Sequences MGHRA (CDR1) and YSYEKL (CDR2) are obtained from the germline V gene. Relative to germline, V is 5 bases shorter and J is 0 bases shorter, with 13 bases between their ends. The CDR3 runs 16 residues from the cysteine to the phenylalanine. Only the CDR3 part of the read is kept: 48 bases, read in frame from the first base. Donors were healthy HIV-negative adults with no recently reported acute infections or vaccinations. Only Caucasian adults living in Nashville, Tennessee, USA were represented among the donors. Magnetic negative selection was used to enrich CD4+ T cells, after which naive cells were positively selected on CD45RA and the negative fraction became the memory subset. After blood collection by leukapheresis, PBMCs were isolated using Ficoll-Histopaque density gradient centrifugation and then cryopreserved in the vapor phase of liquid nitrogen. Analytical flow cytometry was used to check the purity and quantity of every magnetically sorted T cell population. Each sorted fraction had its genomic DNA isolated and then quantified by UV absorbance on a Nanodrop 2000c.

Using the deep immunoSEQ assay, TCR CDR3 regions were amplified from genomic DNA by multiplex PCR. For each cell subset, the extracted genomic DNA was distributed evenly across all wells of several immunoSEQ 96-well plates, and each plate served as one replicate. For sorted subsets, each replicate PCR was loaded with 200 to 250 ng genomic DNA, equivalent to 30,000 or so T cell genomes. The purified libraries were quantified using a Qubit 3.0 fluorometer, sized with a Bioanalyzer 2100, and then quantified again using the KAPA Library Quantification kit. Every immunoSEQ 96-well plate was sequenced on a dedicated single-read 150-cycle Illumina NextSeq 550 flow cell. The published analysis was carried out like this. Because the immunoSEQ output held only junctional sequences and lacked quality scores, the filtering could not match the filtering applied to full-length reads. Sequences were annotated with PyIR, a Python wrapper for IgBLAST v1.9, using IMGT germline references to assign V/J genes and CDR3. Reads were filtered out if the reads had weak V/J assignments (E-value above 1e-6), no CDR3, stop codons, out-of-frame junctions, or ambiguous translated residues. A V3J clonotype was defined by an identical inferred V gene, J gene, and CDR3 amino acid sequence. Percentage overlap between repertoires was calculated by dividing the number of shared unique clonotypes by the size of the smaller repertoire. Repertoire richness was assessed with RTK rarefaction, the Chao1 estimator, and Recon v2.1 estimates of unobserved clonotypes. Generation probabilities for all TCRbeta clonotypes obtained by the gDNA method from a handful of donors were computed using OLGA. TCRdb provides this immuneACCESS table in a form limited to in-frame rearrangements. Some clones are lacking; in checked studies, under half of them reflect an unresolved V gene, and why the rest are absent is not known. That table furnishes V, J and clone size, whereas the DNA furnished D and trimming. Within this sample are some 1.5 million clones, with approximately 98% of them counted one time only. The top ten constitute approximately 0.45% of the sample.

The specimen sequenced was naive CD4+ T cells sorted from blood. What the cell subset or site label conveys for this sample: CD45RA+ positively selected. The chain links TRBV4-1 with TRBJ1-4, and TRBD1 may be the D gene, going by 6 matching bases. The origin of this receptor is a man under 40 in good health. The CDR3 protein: CASSFGTLTTNEKLFF. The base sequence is TGCGCCAGCAGCTTCGGGACACTTACAACTAATGAAAAACTGTTTTTT.